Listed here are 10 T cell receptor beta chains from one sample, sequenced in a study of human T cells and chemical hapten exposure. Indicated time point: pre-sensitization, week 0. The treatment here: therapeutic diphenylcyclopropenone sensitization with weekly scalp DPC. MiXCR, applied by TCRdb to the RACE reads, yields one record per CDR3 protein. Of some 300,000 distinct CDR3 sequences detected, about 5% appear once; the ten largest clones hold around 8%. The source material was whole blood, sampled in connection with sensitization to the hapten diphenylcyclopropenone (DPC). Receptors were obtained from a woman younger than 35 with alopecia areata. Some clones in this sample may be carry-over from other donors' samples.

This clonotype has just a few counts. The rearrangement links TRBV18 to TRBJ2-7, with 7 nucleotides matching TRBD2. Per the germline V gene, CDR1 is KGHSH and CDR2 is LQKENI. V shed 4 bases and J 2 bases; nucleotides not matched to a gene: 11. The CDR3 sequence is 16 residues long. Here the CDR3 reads CASSLSVVAGAYEQYF. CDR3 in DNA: TGTGCCAGCTCACTTTCGGTAGTGGCGGGAGCCTACGAGCAGTACTTC.

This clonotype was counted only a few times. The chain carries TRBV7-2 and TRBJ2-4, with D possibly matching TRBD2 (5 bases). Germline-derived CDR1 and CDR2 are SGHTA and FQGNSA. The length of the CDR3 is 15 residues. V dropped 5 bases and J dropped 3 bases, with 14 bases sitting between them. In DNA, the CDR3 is TGTGCCAGCAGCCCCCCCGACTATGTCAAAAACATTCAGTACTTC. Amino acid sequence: CASSPPDYVKNIQYF.

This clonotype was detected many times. The CDR3 spells CSASNPGGGREQYF. The CDR3 nucleotides read TGCAGTGCTTCCAACCCGGGAGGCGGCCGCGAGCAGTACTTC. The V and J genes are TRBV20-1 and TRBJ2-7; the match to TRBD2 covers 7 bases. The CDR3 has 14 residues. The J segment lost 6 bases and the V segment lost 5 bases, leaving 13 bases of the junction unmatched. In germline, CDR1 is DFQATT, CDR2 SNEGSKA (reference sequence).

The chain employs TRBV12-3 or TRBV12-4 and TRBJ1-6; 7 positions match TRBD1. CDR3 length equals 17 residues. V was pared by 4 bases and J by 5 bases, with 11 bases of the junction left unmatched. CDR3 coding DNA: TGTGCCAGCAGTTATCCGCAGGGGGACCTCAATAATTCACCCCTCCACTTT. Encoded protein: CASSYPQGDLNNSPLHF.

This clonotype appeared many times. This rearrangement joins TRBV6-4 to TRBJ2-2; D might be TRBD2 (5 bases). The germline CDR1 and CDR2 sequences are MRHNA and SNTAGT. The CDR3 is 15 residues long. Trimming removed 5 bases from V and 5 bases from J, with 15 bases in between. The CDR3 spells CASSRTGRRTGELFF. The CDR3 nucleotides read TGTGCCAGCAGTCGGACGGGGAGAAGGACCGGGGAGCTGTTTTTT.

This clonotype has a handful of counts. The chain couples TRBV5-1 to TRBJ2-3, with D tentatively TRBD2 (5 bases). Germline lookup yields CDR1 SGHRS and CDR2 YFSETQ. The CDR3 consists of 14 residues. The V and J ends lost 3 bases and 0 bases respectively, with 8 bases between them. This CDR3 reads CASSSGFSTDTQYF. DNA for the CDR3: TGCGCCAGCAGCTCGGGGTTTAGCACAGATACGCAGTATTTT.

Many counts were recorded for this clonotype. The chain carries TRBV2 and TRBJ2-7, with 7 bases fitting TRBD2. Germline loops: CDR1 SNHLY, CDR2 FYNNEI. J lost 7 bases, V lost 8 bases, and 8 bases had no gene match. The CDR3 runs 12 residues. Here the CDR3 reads CASALAPREQYF. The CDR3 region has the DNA TGTGCCAGCGCACTAGCGCCGCGGGAGCAGTACTTC.

The CDR3 region has the DNA TGTGCCAGCAGCGCAATGGGAGATACGCAGTATTTT. This translates into CASSAMGDTQYF. The genes are TRBV7-2 and TRBJ2-3; D is unresolved. This CDR3 is 12 amino acids long. V was trimmed by 5 bases and J by 5 bases, leaving 8 bases between them. Germline CDR1 and CDR2: SGHTA and FQGNSA.

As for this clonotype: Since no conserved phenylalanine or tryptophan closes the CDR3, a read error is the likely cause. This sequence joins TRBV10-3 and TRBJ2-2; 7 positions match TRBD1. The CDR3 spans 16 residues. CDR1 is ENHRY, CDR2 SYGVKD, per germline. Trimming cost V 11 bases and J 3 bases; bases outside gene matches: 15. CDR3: CAARSSTGLDTGELFY. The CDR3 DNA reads TGTGCCGCGCGATCGTCGACAGGGCTGGACACCGGGGAGCTGTTTTAT.

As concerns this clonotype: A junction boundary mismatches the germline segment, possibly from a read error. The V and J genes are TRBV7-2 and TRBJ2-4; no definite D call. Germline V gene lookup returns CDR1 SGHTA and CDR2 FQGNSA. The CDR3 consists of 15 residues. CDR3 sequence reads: CASSDGVLTKNMQYF. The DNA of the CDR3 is TGTGCCAGCAGCGATGGCGTCCTAACCAAAAACATGCAGTACTTC.